The clone carrying this T cell receptor beta chain occurred a few times. As yet, its antigen is unknown. The record originates from a study of response to subunit inactivated influenza vaccine. Overall study findings and caveats: Few new T cells, the authors suggested, are recruited by each seasonal influenza vaccination.

TCRdb reanalysed the RT-PCR reads using MiXCR and keeps one entry per CDR3 protein. The table has 750,000 to 850,000 distinct CDR3 sequences, less than 20% seen once. The trim removed 3 bases at V and 6 bases at J, leaving 7 bases unmatched. Germline V gene data show CDR1 as KGHDR and CDR2 as SFDVKD. The CDR3 totals 15 residues. The chain employs TRBV24-1 and TRBJ2-1; 7 bases agree with TRBD1. The sample in question was PBMCs from blood, obtained about 5 days after vaccination. This TCR was recovered from a man between 50 and 59 years old who received an inactivated influenza vaccine. This chain's CDR3 is CATSDPGQAGNEQFF. CDR3 sequence (DNA): TGTGCCACCAGTGATCCAGGACAGGCCGGCAATGAGCAGTTCTTC.